This T cell receptor beta chain is drawn from a study of beta chain features in type 1 diabetes. The CDR3 is 16 residues long. Germline lookup yields CDR1 SGHTA and CDR2 FQGTGA. V trimming: 2 bases; J trimming: 6 bases; junction bases outside the gene matches: 7. Since all of the isolated RNA was reverse transcribed, expressed TCRB transcripts were what got sequenced. Sequenced naive, central memory and regulatory T cell samples produced an average of around 3.8 million reads. TCRdb's table, derived via immunoSEQ multiplex PCR, lists solely in-frame clones and lacks some. In the table there are around 150,000 clones, approximately 8.1% of which are singletons. As concerns this clone: Its cognate antigen is unknown.

Study observations and caveats: Within each of all four CD4+ subsets, Type 1 diabetes patients had TCRB CDR3s that were moderately but significantly shorter.

The chain employs TRBV7-3 and TRBJ2-3; 11 nucleotides align to TRBD2. The sequenced material came from central memory CD4+ T cells from blood. The source of this sequence is a man aged 18 to 30 in good health. In DNA form, the CDR3 reads TGTGCCAGCAGCTTAGGTCTAGCGGGGGGCCGCGATACGCAGTATTTT. Residues: CASSLGLAGGRDTQYF. The variable domain in full, with the rest retrieved from reference TRBV7-3 and TRBJ2-3, is GAGVSQTPSNKVTEKGKYVELRCDPISGHTALYWYRQSLGQGPEFLIYFQGTGAADDSGLPNDRFFAVRPEGSVSTLKIQRTERGDSAVYLCASSLGLAGGRDTQYFGPGTRLTVL.